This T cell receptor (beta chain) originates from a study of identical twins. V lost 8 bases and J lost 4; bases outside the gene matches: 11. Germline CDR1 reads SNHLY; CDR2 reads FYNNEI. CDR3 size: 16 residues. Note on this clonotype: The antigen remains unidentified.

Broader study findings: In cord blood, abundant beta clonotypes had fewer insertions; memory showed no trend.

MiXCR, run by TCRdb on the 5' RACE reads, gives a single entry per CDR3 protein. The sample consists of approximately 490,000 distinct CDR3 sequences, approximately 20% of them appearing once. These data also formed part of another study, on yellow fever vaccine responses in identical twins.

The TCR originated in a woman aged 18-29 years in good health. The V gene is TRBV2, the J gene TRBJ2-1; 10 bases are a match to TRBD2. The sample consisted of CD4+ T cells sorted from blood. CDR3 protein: CASEREGRSAYNEQFF. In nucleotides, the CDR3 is TGTGCCAGCGAGCGGGAGGGAAGATCGGCTTACAATGAGCAGTTCTTC.